This T cell receptor beta chain comes out of a study of blood T cells in healthy people across ages. This clonotype was counted a few times. PCR was performed a second time for roughly 7 to 12 cycles using a sample-barcoded 5' primer and a J-beta primer mix. The authors tagged each cDNA molecule using a template-switch adaptor with 12 random nucleotides. Each sample provided no less than 2.5 million CDR3-containing paired-end reads. From the 5' RACE reads, TCRdb called clonotypes with MiXCR, one entry per CDR3 protein. The sample yields under 2 million distinct CDR3 sequences, roughly 32% seen once. Drawn from each donor were roughly 9.4 milliliters of peripheral blood. Looked up from germline, CDR1 is LGHNA and CDR2 is YNFKEQ. The CDR3 runs 15 residues. V lost 0 bases, J lost 3 bases, and 2 bases stayed unmatched.

Sequences were obtained from blood. This sequence originates from a woman aged 25 to 45 in good health. The chain uses TRBV4-2 and TRBJ2-7; 10 nucleotides agree with TRBD2. The CDR3 loop reads CASSQDTSGVYEQYF. The CDR3 nucleotides read TGTGCCAGCAGCCAAGATACTAGCGGGGTCTACGAGCAGTACTTC.